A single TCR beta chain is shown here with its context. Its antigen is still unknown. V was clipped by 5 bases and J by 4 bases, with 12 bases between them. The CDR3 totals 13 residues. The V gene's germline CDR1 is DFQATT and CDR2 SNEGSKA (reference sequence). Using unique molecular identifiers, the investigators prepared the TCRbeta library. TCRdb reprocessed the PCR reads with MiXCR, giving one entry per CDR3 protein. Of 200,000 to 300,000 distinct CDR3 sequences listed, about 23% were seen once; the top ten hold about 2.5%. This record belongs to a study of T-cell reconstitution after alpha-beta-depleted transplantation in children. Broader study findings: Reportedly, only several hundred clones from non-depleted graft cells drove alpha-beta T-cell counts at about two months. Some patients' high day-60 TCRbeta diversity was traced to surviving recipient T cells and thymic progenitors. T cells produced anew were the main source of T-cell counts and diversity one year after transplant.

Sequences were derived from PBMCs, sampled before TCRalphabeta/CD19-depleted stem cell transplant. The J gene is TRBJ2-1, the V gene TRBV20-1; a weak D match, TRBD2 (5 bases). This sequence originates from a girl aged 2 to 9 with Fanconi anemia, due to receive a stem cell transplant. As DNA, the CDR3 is TGCAGTGCTGAGGGTGTGGGATACAATGAGCAGTTCTTC. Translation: CSAEGVGYNEQFF.